This T cell receptor beta chain was captured by sequencing in a study of technical replicates of blood from four donors. The CDR3 is made up of 14 amino acids. CDR1 and CDR2 (germline): SQVTM, ANQGSEA. Profiling relied on immunoSEQ multiplex PCR, and the TCRdb table lists in-frame clones only, not all of them. Here the sample spans 78,000 or so clones, around nine tenths being singletons. The sample taken for sequencing was T cells isolated from PBMCs. The genes are TRBV29-1 and TRBJ2-7, with 8 bases fitting TRBD1. This TCR was sampled from a human donor in good health. CDR3 nucleotides: TGCAGTGCGAAGGGGACAGGTCCCTTCTACGAGCAGTACTTC. This codes for CSAKGTGPFYEQYF.